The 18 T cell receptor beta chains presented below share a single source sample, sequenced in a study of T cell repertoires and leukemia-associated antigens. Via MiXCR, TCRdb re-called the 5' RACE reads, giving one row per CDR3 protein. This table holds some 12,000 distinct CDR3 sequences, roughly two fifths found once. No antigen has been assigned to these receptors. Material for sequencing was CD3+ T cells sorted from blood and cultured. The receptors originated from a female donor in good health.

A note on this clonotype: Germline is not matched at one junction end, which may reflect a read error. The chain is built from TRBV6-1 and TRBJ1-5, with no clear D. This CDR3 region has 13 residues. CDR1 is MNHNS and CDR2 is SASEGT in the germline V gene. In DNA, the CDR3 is TGTGCCATCAGTGGAGAGGGCTATCAGCCCCAGCATTTT. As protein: CAISGEGYQPQHF.

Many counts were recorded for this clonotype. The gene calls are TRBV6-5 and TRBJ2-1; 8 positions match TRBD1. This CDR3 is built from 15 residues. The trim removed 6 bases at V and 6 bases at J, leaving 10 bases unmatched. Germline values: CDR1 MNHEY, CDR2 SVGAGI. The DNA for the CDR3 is TGTGCCAGCAGCCCGGACAGGGTAAATCCCAATGAGCAGTTCTTC. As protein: CASSPDRVNPNEQFF.

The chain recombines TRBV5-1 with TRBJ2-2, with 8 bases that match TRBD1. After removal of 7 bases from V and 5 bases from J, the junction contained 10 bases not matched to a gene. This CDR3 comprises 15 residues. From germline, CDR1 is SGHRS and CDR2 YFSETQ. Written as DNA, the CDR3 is TGCGCCAGCCGCTCCAGGACAGGGATTACCGGGGAGCTGTTTTTT. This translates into CASRSRTGITGELFF.

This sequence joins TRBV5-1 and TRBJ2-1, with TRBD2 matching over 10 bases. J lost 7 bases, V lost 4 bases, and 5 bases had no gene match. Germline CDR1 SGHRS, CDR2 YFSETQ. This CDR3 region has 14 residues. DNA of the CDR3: TGCGCCAGCAGCAACCTAGCGGGAGCTAATGAGCAGTTCTTC. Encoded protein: CASSNLAGANEQFF.

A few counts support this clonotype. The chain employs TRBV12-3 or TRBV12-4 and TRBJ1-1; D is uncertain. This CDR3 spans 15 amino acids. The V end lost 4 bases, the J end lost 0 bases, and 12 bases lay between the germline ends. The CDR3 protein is CASSSPRGMNTEAFF. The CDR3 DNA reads TGTGCCAGCAGTTCCCCTCGGGGAATGAACACTGAAGCTTTCTTT.

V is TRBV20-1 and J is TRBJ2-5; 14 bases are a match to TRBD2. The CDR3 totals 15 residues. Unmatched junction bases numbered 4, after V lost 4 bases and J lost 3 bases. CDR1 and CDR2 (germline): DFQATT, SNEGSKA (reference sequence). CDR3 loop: CSATTSGRAEETQYF. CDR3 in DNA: TGCAGTGCTACGACTAGCGGGAGGGCCGAAGAGACCCAGTACTTC.

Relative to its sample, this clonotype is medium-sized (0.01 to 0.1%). CDR3 nucleotide sequence: TGCGCCAGCAGCTTGGAACAGGGGGCGCGGAGCGAAAAACTGTTTTTT. This encodes CASSLEQGARSEKLFF. The genes are TRBV5-1 and TRBJ1-4; 9 positions agree with TRBD1. The CDR3 totals 16 residues. Germline V gene lookup returns CDR1 SGHRS and CDR2 YFSETQ. J was trimmed by 8 bases and V by 0 bases; bases with no gene match: 8. The full variable domain, completed using reference TRBV5-1 and TRBJ1-4, is KAGVTQTPRYLIKTRGQQVTLSCSPISGHRSVSWYQQTPGQGLQFLFEYFSETQRNKGNFPGRFSGRQFSNSRSEMNVSTLELGDSALYLCASSLEQGARSEKLFFGSGTQLSVL.

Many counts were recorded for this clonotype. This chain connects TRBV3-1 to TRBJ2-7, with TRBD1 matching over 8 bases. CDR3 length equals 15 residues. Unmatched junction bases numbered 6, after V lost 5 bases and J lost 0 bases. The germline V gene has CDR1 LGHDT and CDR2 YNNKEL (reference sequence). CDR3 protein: CASSRGQDLSYEQYF. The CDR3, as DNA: TGTGCCAGCAGCAGGGGACAGGATCTCTCCTACGAGCAGTACTTC.

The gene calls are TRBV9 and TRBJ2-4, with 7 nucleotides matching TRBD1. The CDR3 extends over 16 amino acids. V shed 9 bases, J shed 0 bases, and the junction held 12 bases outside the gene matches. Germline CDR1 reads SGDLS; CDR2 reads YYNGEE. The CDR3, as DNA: TGTGCCACCCCTGGAAGGAAGGGGGCAGCCAAAAACATTCAGTACTTC. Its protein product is CATPGRKGAAKNIQYF. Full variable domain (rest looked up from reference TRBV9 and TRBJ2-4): DSGVTQTPKHLITATGQRVTLRCSPRSGDLSVYWYQQSLDQGLQFLIQYYNGEERAKGNILERFSAQQFPDLHSELNLSSLELGDSALYFCATPGRKGAAKNIQYFGAGTRLSVL.

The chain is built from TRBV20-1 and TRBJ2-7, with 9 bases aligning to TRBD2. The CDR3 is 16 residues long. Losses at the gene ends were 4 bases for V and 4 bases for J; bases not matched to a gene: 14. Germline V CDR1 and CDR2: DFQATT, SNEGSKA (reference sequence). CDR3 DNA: TGCAGTGCTACACTCCCGGGGGTAGCGGGGGCTTACGAGCAGTACTTC. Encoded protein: CSATLPGVAGAYEQYF.

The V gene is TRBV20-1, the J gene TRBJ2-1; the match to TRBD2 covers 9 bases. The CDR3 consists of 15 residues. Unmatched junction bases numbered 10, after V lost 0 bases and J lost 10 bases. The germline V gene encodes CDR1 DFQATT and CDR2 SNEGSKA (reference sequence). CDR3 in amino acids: CSARDRMLAGREQFF. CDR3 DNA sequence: TGCAGTGCTAGAGATAGGATGCTAGCGGGAAGAGAGCAGTTCTTC.

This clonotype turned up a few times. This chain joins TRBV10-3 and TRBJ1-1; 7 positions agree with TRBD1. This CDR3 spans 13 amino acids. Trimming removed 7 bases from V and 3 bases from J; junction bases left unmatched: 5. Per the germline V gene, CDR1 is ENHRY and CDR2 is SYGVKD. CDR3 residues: CAITIGQDTEAFF. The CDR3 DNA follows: TGTGCCATCACCATAGGACAGGACACTGAAGCTTTCTTT.

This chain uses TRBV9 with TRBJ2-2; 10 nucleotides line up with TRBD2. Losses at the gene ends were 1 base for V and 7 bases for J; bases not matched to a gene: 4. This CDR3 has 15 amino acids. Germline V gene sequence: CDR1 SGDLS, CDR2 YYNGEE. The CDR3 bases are TGTGCCAGCAGCGTACTAGCGGGAGCGGACGGGGAGCTGTTTTTT. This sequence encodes CASSVLAGADGELFF. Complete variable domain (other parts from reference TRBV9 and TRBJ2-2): DSGVTQTPKHLITATGQRVTLRCSPRSGDLSVYWYQQSLDQGLQFLIQYYNGEERAKGNILERFSAQQFPDLHSELNLSSLELGDSALYFCASSVLAGADGELFFGEGSRLTVL.

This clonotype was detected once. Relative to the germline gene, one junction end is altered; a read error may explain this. CDR3 sequence: CASSYGQGTGPSTDAQYF. The CDR3, as DNA: TGCGCCAGCAGCTACGGACAGGGAACAGGTCCGAGCACAGATGCGCAGTATTTT. The rearrangement joins TRBV5-1 to TRBJ2-3; the match to TRBD1 covers 8 bases. The CDR3 runs to 18 residues. CDR1 is SGHRS, CDR2 YFSETQ, per germline.

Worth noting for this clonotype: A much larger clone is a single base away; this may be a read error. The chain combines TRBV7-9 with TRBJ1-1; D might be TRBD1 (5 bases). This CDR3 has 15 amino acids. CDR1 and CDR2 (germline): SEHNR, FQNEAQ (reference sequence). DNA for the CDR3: TGTGCCAGCGGCTTAGGTAAGGGAGGGGACACTGAAGCTTTCTTT. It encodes CASGLGKGGDTEAFF.

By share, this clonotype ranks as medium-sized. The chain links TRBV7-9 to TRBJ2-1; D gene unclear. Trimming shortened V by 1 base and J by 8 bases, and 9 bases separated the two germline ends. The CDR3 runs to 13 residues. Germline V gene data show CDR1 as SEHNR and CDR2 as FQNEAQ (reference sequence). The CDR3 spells CASSLGSRDEQFF. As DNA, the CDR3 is TGTGCCAGCAGCTTAGGATCTCGGGATGAGCAGTTCTTC.

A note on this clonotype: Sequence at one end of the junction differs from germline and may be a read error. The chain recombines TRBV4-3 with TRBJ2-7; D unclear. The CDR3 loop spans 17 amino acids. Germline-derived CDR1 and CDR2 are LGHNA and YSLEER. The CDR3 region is CASSQDRAALRVYEQYF. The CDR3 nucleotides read TGCGCCAGCAGCCAAGATCGGGCAGCGCTTAGAGTCTACGAGCAGTATTTC.

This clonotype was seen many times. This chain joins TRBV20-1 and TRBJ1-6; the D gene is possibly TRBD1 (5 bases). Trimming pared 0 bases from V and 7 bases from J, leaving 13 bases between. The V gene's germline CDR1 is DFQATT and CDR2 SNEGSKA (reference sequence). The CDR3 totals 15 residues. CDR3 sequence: CSARDQRQLNSPLHF. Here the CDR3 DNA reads TGCAGTGCTAGAGATCAGAGACAGCTGAATTCACCCCTCCACTTT.